One and the same sample provided the 23 T cell receptor beta chains below, sequenced in a study of blood T cell repertoires in COVID-19. Assay used: immunoSEQ multiplex PCR; TCRdb lists only in-frame clones, some missing. The sample yields hundreds of thousands of clones, around 92% seen once. The sample consisted of PBMCs or T cells enriched from blood (not recorded which). The receptors come from a young woman who had recovered from COVID-19.

This clone was observed a single time. V gene TRBV6-5 combines with J gene TRBJ1-2; D uncertain. There are 12 residues in the CDR3. Germline V CDR1 and CDR2: MNHEY, SVGAGI. V lost 3 bases, J lost 10 bases, and 12 bases lay in between. As DNA, the CDR3 is TGTGCCAGCAGTTATGAGCGGCTCGCCTACACCTTC. Protein: CASSYERLAYTF.

This chain links TRBV3-1 (or the pseudogene TRBV3-2) with TRBJ1-1; TRBD1 is a possible D gene (6 bases). CDR1 and CDR2 (germline): LGHDT, YNNKEL (reference sequence). CDR3 length equals 15 residues. V lost 3 bases and J 2 bases, leaving 13 bases between the germline ends. Written as DNA, the CDR3 is TGTGCCAGCAGCCAGACTGGACAGCTTAACACTGAAGCTTTCTTT. As protein: CASSQTGQLNTEAFF.

The CDR3 DNA follows: TGTGCCAGCAGCTACGGACTAGCGGGAGACGCGAACACCGGGGAGCTGTTTTTT. It is translated as CASSYGLAGDANTGELFF. The chain couples TRBV3-1 (or the pseudogene TRBV3-2) to TRBJ2-2; the match to TRBD2 covers 13 bases. Germline lookup yields CDR1 LGHDT and CDR2 YNNKEL (reference sequence). The V and J ends lost 5 bases and 0 bases, in that order; junction bases with no gene match: 6. There are 18 residues in the CDR3.

The chain has TRBV10-3 and TRBJ1-5, with D uncertain. Trimming pared 3 bases from V and 0 bases from J, leaving 6 bases between. Germline CDR1 reads ENHRY; CDR2 reads SYGVKD. The CDR3 consists of 14 residues. The CDR3 is CAISDQNSNQPQHF. Here the CDR3 DNA reads TGTGCCATCAGTGACCAGAATAGCAATCAGCCCCAGCATTTT.

The rearrangement uses TRBV30 and TRBJ2-7; 9 bases map to TRBD2. Germline CDR1 and CDR2: GTSNPN and SVGIG (reference sequence). V dropped 5 bases and J dropped 0; count of bases not matched to a gene: 11. This CDR3 contains 16 residues. DNA for the CDR3: TGTGCCTGGCCCTTTCGGGGTAGCGGGAGCTCCTACGAGCAGTACTTC. It yields the protein CAWPFRGSGSSYEQYF.

The chain carries TRBV11-2 and TRBJ2-2; D is uncertain. Germline V lookup: CDR1 SGHAT, CDR2 FQNNGV. Trimming stripped 1 base from V and 4 bases from J, with 13 bases between. This CDR3 has 16 amino acids. The CDR3 DNA follows: TGTGCCAGCAGCTTAGTTCCGACTCAATCCACCGGGGAGCTGTTTTTT. This translates into CASSLVPTQSTGELFF.

This chain joins TRBV11-2 and TRBJ2-3; D uncertain. CDR1 is SGHAT and CDR2 is FQNNGV in the germline V gene. The ends were cut back, 6 bases at V and 2 bases at J, with 9 bases in the middle. CDR3 size: 13 residues. CDR3 in amino acids: CASSLGFTDTQYF. The CDR3 nucleotides are TGTGCCAGCAGTCTAGGCTTCACAGATACGCAGTATTTT.

The chain joins TRBV18 to TRBJ1-1; D might be TRBD1 (5 bases). CDR1 and CDR2 from the germline V gene are KGHSH and LQKENI. V lost 3 bases and J lost 8, with 16 bases in between. The length of the CDR3 is 14 residues. CDR3 region: CASSPPGWIREAFF. The DNA of the CDR3 is TGTGCCAGCTCACCGCCAGGGTGGATTAGGGAAGCTTTCTTT. The variable domain in full, with the rest retrieved from reference TRBV18 and TRBJ1-1, is NAGVMQNPRHLVRRRGQEARLRCSPMKGHSHVYWYRQLPEEGLKFMVYLQKENIIDESGMPKERFSAEFPKEGPSILRIQQVVRGDSAAYFCASSPPGWIREAFFGQGTRLTVV.

The chain links TRBV27 to TRBJ1-1, with D hard to call. V shed 2 bases and J shed 4 bases, with 8 bases lying between them. Germline V gene sequence: CDR1 MNHEY, CDR2 SMNVEV (reference sequence). The length of the CDR3 is 13 residues. The CDR3 reads CASSLEAFTEAFF. The CDR3 bases are TGTGCCAGCAGTTTAGAAGCGTTCACTGAAGCTTTCTTT.

The chain has TRBV29-1 and TRBJ1-3; possibly TRBD1 for D (5 bases). The V and J ends lost 7 bases and 0 bases respectively, with 16 bases between them. Per germline, CDR1 SQVTM and CDR2 ANQGSEA. The CDR3 sequence is 15 residues long. For the CDR3, the DNA is TGCAGCGCAAAGGGGTTTTCAACCTCTGGAAACACCATATATTTT. Translating it yields CSAKGFSTSGNTIYF.

V gene TRBV27 combines with J gene TRBJ1-2; D gene ambiguous. The CDR3 spans 14 residues. The V end lost 3 bases, the J end lost 4 bases, and 12 bases lay between the germline ends. Germline CDR1 reads MNHEY; CDR2 reads SMNVEV (reference sequence). CDR3 residues: CASSLGADRYGYTF. In DNA, the CDR3 is TGTGCCAGCAGTTTGGGCGCAGATCGCTATGGCTACACCTTC.

This clone was found once. V usage is TRBV7-9 and J usage is TRBJ2-7; no definite D call. Germline V gives CDR1 SEHNR, CDR2 FQNEAQ (reference sequence). This CDR3 contains 12 residues. V was trimmed by 4 bases and J by 5 bases, leaving 9 bases between them. CDR3 bases: TGTGCCAGCAGCTCCACACCCCACGAGCAGTACTTC. It yields the protein CASSSTPHEQYF.

The chain is built from TRBV6-5 and TRBJ1-4; 7 nucleotides align to TRBD1. V lost 6 bases and J lost 7; bases outside the gene matches: 5. There are 13 residues in the CDR3. Germline-derived CDR1 and CDR2 are MNHEY and SVGAGI. DNA of the CDR3: TGTGCCAGCAGACCGGGACAGTTTGAAAAACTGTTTTTT. Amino acid sequence: CASRPGQFEKLFF.

The chain joins TRBV9 to TRBJ2-6; 9 bases are a match to TRBD1. Germline V gene lookup returns CDR1 SGDLS and CDR2 YYNGEE. The trim removed 4 bases at V and 0 bases at J, leaving 8 bases unmatched. There are 18 residues in the CDR3. This CDR3 is CASSPKTGGHSGANVLTF. In DNA form, the CDR3 reads TGTGCCAGCAGCCCGAAAACAGGGGGCCACTCTGGGGCCAACGTCCTGACTTTC.

The V gene is TRBV18, the J gene TRBJ2-7; D may be TRBD1 (6 bases). The length of the CDR3 is 11 residues. V shed 3 bases and J shed 11 bases, with 11 bases lying between them. Germline CDR1 reads KGHSH; CDR2 reads LQKENI. The CDR3: CASSPGTTKYF. In DNA form, the CDR3 reads TGTGCCAGCTCACCTGGGACAACAAAGTACTTC.

The chain combines TRBV6-5 with TRBJ2-2; TRBD2 matches 7 bases. CDR3 length: 14 amino acids. Germline CDR1 reads MNHEY; CDR2 reads SVGAGI. Losses at the gene ends were 6 bases for V and 4 bases for J; bases not matched to a gene: 5. CDR3 coding DNA: TGTGCCAGCAGCGTCGCTAGCGGCACCGGGGAGCTGTTTTTT. Its translation: CASSVASGTGELFF.

A single count supports this clone. The chain has TRBV28 and TRBJ1-1; D gene ambiguous. Germline CDR1 reads MDHEN; CDR2 reads SYDVKM. V lost 5 bases, J lost 0 bases, and 10 bases lay in between. The CDR3 spans 14 residues. The CDR3 region is CASSHREVNTEAFF. The CDR3 region has the DNA TGTGCCAGCAGTCATCGGGAGGTGAACACTGAAGCTTTCTTT.

The chain joins TRBV5-6 to TRBJ2-3; a weak D match, TRBD1 (6 bases). In germline, CDR1 is SGHDT, CDR2 YYEEEE. The CDR3 covers 13 residues. The V end was cut by 6 bases, the J end by 2 bases, with 10 bases between. The CDR3 reads CASIGDTTDTQYF. CDR3 in DNA: TGTGCCAGCATCGGGGACACCACAGATACGCAGTATTTT.

The chain is built from TRBV27 and TRBJ2-1, with D unresolved. From germline, CDR1 is MNHEY and CDR2 SMNVEV (reference sequence). The V end was cut by 7 bases, the J end by 4 bases, with 11 bases between. This CDR3 spans 13 amino acids. This CDR3 is CASTPLDYNEQFF. CDR3 bases: TGTGCCAGCACCCCTCTAGATTACAATGAGCAGTTCTTC.

The chain recombines TRBV6-2 or TRBV6-3 with TRBJ2-7; D is perhaps TRBD2 (7 bases). The CDR3 is 16 residues long. The germline V and J ends were trimmed by 1 base and 0 bases, with 13 bases remaining between them. Germline values: CDR1 MNHEY, CDR2 SVGEGT. CDR3 loop: CASSYFSGGRSYEQYF. As DNA, the CDR3 is TGTGCCAGCAGTTACTTCTCGGGGGGCCGCTCCTACGAGCAGTACTTC.

The chain employs TRBV5-1 and TRBJ2-5; 8 bases line up with TRBD2. The V gene end was trimmed by 4 bases and the J gene end by 5 bases; junction bases not matched to a gene: 10. The CDR3 spans 15 residues. CDR1 and CDR2 (germline): SGHRS, YFSETQ. CDR3: CASSASTSVWETQYF. The CDR3 DNA reads as TGCGCCAGCAGCGCCTCGACTAGCGTGTGGGAGACCCAGTACTTC.

The chain is built from TRBV7-2 and TRBJ2-7, with 8 bases lining up with TRBD2. With V trimmed by 1 base and J by 4 bases, 3 bases remained unmatched. This CDR3 comprises 14 residues. Per germline, CDR1 SGHTA and CDR2 FQGNSA. CDR3 loop: CASSLVPSGYEQYF. CDR3 bases: TGTGCCAGCAGCTTAGTTCCTAGCGGGTACGAGCAGTACTTC. Using reference TRBV7-2 and TRBJ2-7 for the parts outside the CDR3, the full variable domain is GAGVSQSPSNKVTEKGKDVELRCDPISGHTALYWYRQSLGQGLEFLIYFQGNSAPDKSGLPSDRFSAERTGGSVSTLTIQRTQQEDSAVYLCASSLVPSGYEQYFGPGTRLTVT.

The J gene is TRBJ2-5, the V gene TRBV28; weak D call: TRBD2 (7 bases). Germline lookup yields CDR1 MDHEN and CDR2 SYDVKM. The CDR3 spans 16 residues. Trimming cost V 2 bases and J 2 bases, with 15 bases left between them. CDR3 DNA sequence: TGTGCCAGCAGTTTAAGAGGGGGGGCGCGGCAAGAGACCCAGTACTTC. Translated, it gives CASSLRGGARQETQYF. The entire variable domain, with the rest obtained from reference TRBV28 and TRBJ2-5, is as follows: DVKVTQSSRYLVKRTGEKVFLECVQDMDHENMFWYRQDPGLGLRLIYFSYDVKMKEKGDIPEGYSVSREKKERFSLILESASTNQTSMYLCASSLRGGARQETQYFGPGTRLLVL.